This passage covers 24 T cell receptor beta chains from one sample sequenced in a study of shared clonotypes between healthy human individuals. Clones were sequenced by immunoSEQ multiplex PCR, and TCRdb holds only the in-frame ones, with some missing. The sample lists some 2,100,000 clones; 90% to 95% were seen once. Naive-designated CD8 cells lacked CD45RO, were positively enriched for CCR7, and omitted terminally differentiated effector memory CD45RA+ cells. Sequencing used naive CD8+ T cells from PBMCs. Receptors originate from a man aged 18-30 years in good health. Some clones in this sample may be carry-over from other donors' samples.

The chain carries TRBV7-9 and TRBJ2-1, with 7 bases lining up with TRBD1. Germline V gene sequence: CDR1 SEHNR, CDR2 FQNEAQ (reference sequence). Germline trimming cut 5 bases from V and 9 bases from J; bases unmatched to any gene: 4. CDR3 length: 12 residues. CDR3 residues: CASSLRQGEQFF. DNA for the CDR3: TGTGCCAGCAGCCTCAGACAGGGTGAGCAGTTCTTC.

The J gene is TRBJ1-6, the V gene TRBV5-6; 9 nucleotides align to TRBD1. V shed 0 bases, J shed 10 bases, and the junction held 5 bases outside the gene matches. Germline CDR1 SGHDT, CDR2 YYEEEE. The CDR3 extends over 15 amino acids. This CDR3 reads CASSLGGQGGSPLHF. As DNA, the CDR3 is TGTGCCAGCAGCTTGGGGGGACAGGGAGGATCACCCCTCCACTTT.

In nucleotides, the CDR3 is TGTGCCAGCAGCCAGGGGGAGGGATCGGGAACCTACGAGCAGTACTTC. Protein sequence: CASSQGEGSGTYEQYF. The V call is TRBV4-2, the J call TRBJ2-7, with 7 bases aligning to TRBD2. The length of the CDR3 is 16 residues. Germline V gene data show CDR1 as LGHNA and CDR2 as YNFKEQ. Germline trimming cut 3 bases from V and 2 bases from J; bases unmatched to any gene: 10.

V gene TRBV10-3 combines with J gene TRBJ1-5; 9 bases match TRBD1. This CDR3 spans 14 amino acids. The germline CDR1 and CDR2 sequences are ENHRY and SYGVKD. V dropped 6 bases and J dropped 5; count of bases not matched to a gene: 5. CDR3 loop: CAIREDRGDQPQHF. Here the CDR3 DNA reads TGTGCCATCAGGGAGGACAGGGGCGATCAGCCCCAGCATTTT.

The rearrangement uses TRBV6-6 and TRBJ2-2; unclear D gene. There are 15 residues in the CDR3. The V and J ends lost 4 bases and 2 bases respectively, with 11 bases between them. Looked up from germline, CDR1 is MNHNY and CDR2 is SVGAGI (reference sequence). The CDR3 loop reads CASSLYWANTGELFF. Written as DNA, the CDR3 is TGTGCCAGCAGTTTGTATTGGGCTAACACCGGGGAGCTGTTTTTT.

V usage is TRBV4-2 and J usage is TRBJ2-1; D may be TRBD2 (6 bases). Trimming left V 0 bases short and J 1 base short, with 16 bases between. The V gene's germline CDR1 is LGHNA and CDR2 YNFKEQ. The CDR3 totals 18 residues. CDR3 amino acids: CASSQEPGLLKSYNEQFF. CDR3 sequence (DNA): TGTGCCAGCAGCCAAGAGCCGGGACTGCTAAAGTCCTACAATGAGCAGTTCTTC.

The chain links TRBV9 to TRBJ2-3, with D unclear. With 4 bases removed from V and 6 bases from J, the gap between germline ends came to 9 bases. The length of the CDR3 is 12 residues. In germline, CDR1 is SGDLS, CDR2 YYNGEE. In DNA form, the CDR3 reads TGTGCCAGCAGCTCCCGATCGGATACGCAGTATTTT. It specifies CASSSRSDTQYF.

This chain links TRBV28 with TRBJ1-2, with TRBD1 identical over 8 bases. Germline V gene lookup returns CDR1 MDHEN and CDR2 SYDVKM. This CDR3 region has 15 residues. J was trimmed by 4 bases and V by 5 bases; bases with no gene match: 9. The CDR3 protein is CASSPPRTGIYGYTF. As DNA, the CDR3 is TGTGCCAGCAGTCCCCCTAGGACAGGGATCTATGGCTACACCTTC.

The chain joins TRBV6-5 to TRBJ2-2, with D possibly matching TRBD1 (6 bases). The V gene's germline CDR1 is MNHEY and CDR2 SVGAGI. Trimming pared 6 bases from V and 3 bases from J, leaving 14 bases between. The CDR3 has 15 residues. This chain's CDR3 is CASRQTGFDTGELFF. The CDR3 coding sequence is TGTGCCAGCAGACAAACAGGGTTTGACACCGGGGAGCTGTTTTTT.

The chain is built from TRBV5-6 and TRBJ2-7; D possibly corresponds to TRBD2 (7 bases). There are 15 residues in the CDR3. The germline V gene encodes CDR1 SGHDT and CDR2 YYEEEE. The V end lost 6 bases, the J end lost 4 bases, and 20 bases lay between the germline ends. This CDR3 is CASTIWGQAGYEQYF. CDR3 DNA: TGTGCCAGCACTATCTGGGGGCAAGCGGGGTACGAGCAGTACTTC.

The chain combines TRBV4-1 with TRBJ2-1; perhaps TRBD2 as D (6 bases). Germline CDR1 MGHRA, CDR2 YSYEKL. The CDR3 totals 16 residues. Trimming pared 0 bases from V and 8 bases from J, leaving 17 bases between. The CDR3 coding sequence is TGCGCCAGCAGCCAAGAAGGATCGGGAGTTCCATATGAGCAGTTCTTC. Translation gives CASSQEGSGVPYEQFF.

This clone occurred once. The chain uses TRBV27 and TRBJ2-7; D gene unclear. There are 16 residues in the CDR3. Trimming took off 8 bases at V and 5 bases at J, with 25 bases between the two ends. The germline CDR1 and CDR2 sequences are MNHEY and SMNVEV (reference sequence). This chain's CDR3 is CASSLLGATRLDEQYF. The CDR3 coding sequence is TGTGCCAGCTCATTGTTGGGTGCGACCCGCTTGGACGAGCAGTACTTC.

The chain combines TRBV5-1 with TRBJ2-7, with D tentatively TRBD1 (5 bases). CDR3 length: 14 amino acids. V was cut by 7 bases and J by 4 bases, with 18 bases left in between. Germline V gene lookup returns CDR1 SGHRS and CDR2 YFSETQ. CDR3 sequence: CASSPRSREYEQYF. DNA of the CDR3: TGCGCCAGCTCACCACGGAGCAGGGAATACGAGCAGTACTTC.

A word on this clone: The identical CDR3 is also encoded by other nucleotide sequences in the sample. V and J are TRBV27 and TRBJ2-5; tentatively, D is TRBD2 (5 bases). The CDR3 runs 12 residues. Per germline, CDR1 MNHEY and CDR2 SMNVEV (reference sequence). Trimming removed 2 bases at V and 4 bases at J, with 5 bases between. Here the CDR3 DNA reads TGTGCCAGCAGTTTAGAGGGAGAGACCCAGTACTTC. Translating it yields CASSLEGETQYF.

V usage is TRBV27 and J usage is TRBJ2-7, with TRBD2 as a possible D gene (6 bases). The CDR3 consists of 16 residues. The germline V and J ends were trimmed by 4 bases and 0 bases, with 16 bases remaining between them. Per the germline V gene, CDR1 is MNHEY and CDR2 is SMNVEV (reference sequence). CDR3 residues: CASSYSGGEASYEQYF. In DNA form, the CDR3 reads TGTGCCAGCAGTTACTCGGGCGGGGAGGCCTCCTACGAGCAGTACTTC.

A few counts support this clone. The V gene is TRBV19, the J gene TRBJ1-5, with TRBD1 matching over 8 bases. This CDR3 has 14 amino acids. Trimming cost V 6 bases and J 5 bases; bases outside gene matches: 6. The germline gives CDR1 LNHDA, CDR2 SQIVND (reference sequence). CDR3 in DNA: TGTGCCAGTAGAGAACGACAGGGGCATCAGCCCCAGCATTTT. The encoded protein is CASRERQGHQPQHF.

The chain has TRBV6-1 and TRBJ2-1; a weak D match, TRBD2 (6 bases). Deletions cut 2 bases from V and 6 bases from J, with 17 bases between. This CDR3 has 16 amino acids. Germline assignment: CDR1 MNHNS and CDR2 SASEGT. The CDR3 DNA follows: TGTGCCAGCAGTGAAAGGGCGGGATTGTTAGCCAATGAGCAGTTCTTC. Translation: CASSERAGLLANEQFF.

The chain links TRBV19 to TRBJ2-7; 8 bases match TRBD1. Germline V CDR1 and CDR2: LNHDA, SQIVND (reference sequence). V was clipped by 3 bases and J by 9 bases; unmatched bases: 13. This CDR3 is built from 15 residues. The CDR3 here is CASSIWDRSPTGQYF. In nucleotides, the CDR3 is TGTGCCAGTAGTATCTGGGACAGGAGCCCTACGGGGCAGTACTTC.

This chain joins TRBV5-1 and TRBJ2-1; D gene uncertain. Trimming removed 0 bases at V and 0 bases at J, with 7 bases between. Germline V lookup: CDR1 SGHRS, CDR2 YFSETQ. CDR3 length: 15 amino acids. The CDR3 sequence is CASSLGAGSYNEQFF. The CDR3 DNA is TGCGCCAGCAGCTTGGGGGCTGGCTCCTACAATGAGCAGTTCTTC. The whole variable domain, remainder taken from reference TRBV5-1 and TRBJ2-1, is KAGVTQTPRYLIKTRGQQVTLSCSPISGHRSVSWYQQTPGQGLQFLFEYFSETQRNKGNFPGRFSGRQFSNSRSEMNVSTLELGDSALYLCASSLGAGSYNEQFFGPGTRLTVL.

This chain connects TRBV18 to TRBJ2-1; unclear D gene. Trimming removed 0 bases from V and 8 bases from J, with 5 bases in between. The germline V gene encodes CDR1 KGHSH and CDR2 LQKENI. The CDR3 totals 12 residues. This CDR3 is CASSPPAHEQFF. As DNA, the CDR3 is TGTGCCAGCTCACCACCGGCACATGAGCAGTTCTTC.

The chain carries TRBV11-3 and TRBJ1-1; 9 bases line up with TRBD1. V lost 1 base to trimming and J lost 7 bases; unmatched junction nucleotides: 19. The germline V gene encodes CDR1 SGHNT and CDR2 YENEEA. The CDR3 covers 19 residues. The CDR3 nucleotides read TGTGCCAGCAGCTTAGGGAGACCCGGTTGGAGGGACAGGGAGAATGAAGCTTTCTTT. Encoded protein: CASSLGRPGWRDRENEAFF.

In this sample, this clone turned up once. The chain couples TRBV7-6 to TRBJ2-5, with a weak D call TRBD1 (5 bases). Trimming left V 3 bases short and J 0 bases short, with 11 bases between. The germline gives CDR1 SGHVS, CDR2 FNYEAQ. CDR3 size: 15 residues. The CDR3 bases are TGTGCCAGCAGCTTGGGCTGGGGCAACCAAGAGACCCAGTACTTC. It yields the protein CASSLGWGNQETQYF.

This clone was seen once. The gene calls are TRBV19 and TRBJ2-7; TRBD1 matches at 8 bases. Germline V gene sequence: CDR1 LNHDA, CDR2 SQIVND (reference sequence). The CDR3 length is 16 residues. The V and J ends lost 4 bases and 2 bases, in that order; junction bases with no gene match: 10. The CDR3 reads CASSKFAGQETYEQYF. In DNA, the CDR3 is TGTGCCAGTAGTAAGTTTGCGGGACAGGAAACCTACGAGCAGTACTTC.

The CDR3 loop is CASSWSPGGETQYF. In DNA, the CDR3 is TGTGCCAGCAGTTGGTCGCCGGGGGGCGAGACCCAGTACTTC. V is TRBV6-6 and J is TRBJ2-5; weak D call: TRBD2 (7 bases). The CDR3 spans 14 residues. Germline loops: CDR1 MNHNY, CDR2 SVGAGI (reference sequence). V lost 4 bases, J lost 5 bases, and 14 bases lay in between.